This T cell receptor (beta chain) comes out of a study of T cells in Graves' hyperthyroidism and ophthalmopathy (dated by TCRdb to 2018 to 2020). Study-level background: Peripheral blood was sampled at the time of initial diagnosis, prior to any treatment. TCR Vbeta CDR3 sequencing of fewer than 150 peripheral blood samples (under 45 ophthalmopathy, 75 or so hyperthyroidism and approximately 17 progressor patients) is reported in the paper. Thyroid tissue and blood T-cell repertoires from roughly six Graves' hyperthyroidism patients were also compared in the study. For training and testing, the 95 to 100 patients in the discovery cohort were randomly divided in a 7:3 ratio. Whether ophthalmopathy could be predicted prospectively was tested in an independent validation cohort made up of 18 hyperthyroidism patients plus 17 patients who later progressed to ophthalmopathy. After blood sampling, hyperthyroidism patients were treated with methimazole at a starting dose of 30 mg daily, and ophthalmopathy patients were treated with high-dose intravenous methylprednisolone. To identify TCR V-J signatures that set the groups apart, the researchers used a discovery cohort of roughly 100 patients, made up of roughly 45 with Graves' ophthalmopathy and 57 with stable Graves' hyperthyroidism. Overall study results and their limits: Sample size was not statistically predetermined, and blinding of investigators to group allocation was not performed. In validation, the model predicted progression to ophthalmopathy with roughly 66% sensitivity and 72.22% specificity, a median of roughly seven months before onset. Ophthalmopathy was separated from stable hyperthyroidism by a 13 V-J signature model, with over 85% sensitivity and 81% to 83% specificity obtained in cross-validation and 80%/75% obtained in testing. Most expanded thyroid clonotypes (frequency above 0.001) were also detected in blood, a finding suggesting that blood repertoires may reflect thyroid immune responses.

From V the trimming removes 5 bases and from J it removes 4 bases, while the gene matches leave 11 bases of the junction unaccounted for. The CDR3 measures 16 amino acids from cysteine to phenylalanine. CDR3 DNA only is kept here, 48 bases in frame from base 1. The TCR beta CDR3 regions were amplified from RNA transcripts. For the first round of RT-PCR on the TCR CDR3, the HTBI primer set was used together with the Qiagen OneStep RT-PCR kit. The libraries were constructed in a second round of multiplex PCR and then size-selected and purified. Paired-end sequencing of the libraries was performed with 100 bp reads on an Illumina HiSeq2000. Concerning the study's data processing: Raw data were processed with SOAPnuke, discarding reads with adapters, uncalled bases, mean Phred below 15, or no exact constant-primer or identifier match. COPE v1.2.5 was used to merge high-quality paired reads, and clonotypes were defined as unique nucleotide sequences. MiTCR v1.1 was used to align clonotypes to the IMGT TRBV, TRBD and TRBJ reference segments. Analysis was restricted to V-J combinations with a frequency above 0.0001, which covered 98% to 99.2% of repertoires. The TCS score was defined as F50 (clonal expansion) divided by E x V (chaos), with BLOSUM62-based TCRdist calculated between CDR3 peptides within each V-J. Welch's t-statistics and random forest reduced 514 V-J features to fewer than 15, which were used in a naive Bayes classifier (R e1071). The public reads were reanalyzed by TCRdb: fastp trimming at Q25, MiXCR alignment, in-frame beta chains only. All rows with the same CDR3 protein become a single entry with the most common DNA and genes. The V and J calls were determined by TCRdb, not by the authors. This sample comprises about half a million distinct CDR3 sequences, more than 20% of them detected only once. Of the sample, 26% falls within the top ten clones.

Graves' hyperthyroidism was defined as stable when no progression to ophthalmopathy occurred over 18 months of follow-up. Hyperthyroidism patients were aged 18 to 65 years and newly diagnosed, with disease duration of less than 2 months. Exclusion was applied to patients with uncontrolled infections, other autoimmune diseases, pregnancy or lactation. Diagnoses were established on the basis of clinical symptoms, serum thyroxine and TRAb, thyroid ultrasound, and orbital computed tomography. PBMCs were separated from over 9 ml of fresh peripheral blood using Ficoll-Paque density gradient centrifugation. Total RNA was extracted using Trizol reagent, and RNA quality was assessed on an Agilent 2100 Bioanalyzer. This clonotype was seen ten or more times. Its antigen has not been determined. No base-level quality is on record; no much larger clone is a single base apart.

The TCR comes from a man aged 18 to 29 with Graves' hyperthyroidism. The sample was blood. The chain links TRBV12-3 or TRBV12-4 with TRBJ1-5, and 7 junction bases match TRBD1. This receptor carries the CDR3 CASSAVGQSPNQPQHF. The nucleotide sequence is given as TGTGCCAGCAGTGCCGTGGGACAGAGCCCAAATCAGCCCCAGCATTTT.